This T cell receptor beta chain was recorded in a study of T-cell reconstitution after alpha-beta-depleted transplantation in children. For TCRbeta, the library was prepared with unique molecular identifiers. MiXCR was run by TCRdb on the PCR reads, yielding one entry per CDR3 protein. The sample lists some 550,000 distinct CDR3 sequences, approximately 20% occurring once. Germline V gene sequence: CDR1 MGHRA, CDR2 YSYEKL. The CDR3 has 17 residues. Trimming pared 4 bases from V and 2 bases from J, leaving 17 bases between. This clonotype showed up just a few times. The material was PBMCs from the stem cell graft donor, obtained from the stem cell graft. The receptor comes from a human donor who donated a stem cell graft to a child with acute lymphoblastic leukemia. The rearrangement uses TRBV4-1 and TRBJ2-2; perhaps TRBD2 as D (5 bases). This chain's CDR3 is CASSRGIGLTNTGELFF. The CDR3 DNA is TGCGCCAGCAGCCGGGGTATTGGACTGACAAACACCGGGGAGCTGTTTTTT.